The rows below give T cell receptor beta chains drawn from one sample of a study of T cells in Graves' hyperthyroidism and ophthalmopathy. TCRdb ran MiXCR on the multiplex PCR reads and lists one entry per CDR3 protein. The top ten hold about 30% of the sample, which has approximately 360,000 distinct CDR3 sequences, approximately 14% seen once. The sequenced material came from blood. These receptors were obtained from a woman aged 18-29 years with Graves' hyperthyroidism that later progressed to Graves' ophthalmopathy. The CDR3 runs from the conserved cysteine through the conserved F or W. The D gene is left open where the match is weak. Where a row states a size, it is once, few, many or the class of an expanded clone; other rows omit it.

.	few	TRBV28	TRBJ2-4	TGTGCCAGCAGTTTGCCAGACCTAGCCAAAAACATTCAGTACTTC	CASSLPDLAKNIQYF
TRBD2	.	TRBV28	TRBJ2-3	TGTGCCACCCCGAGTAGCGGGATGACAGATACGCAGTATTTT	CATPSSGMTDTQYF
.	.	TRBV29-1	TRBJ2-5	TGCAGCGCCGCAAGGACGGAAGAGACCCAGTACTTC	CSAARTEETQYF
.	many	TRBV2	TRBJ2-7	TGTGCCAGCAGTGGGACCGACTTCTCCTACGAGCAGTACTTC	CASSGTDFSYEQYF
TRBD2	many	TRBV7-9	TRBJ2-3	TGTGCCAGCAGCACTAGCGGGAGCGTCACAGATACGCAGTATTTT	CASSTSGSVTDTQYF
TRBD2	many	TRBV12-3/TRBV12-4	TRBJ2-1	TGTGCCAGCGGGGAGGGTAGAAGCGGGGGGGGGAATGAGCAGTTCTTC	CASGEGRSGGGNEQFF
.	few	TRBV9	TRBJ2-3	TGTGCCAGCAGCGTAGACGGGATACGCACAGATACGCAGTATTTT	CASSVDGIRTDTQYF
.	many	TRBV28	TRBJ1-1	TGTGCCAGCAGTTTCTCTGACAGAATGAACACTGAAGCTTTCTTT	CASSFSDRMNTEAFF
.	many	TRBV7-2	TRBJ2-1	TGTGCCAGCAGCCCGGGACTCCCGAGCTCCTACAATGAGCAGTTCTTC	CASSPGLPSSYNEQFF
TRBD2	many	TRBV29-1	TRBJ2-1	TGCAGCGTAGCTACCTCAACAGCGGGAGGACCATACAATGAGCAGTTCTTC	CSVATSTAGGPYNEQFF
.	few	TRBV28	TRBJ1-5	TGTGCCAGCAGTGGGGGGGACACTAGCAATCAGCCCCAGCATTTT	CASSGGDTSNQPQHF
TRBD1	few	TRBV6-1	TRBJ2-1	TGTGCCAGCAGTTGGGACAGGGGATTAAATGAGCAGTTCTTC	CASSWDRGLNEQFF
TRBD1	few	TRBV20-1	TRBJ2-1	TGCAGTGCAAAGGGGCAGGGGGCCTACAATGAGCAGTTCTTC	CSAKGQGAYNEQFF
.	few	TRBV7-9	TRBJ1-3	TGTGCCAGCAGCCCTAGACAGCGATCTGGAAACACCATATATTTT	CASSPRQRSGNTIYF
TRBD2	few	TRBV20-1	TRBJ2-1	TGCAGTGCTGCTAAGACTAGCGGGAGTGGTAATGAGCAGTTCTTC	CSAAKTSGSGNEQFF
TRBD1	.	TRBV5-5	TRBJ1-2	TGTGCCAGCAGCTTGGAGTACCGGGACAGGGGAATGTATGGCTACACCTTC	CASSLEYRDRGMYGYTF